This T cell receptor (beta chain) comes out of a study of T-cell memory formation after mild COVID-19. Across the study: For the most part, TCR clusters were specific to one donor. The study's findings and limits: Among clones contracting day 15 to 85, CD4/CD8 was balanced, whereas later expanders leaned CD4+. There were some responding clones in pre-infection memory, which suggested that cross-reactive memory had joined.

The CDR3 is 14 residues long. Germline values: CDR1 SGHRS, CDR2 YFSETQ. V was shortened by 4 bases and J by 2 bases, with 11 bases between the two germline ends. Barcoded TCR alpha and TCR beta cDNA libraries with UMIs came from 5'RACE using constant-segment primers. TCRdb recomputed calls from the 5' RACE reads with MiXCR, one row per CDR3 protein. Of 200,000 to 300,000 distinct CDR3 sequences in the sample, 16% were seen once. On this clonotype: As yet, its antigen is unknown.

The V and J genes are TRBV5-1 and TRBJ2-3; a possible D gene is TRBD1 (6 bases). The sequence was obtained from a man aged 18 to 29 who had mild COVID-19 (a few samples of this study predate the infection). Cell type and time point are not known. Source material: PBMCs or a T cell subset sorted from them (not recorded which). As DNA, the CDR3 is TGCGCCAGCAGCCGGACAGATCACACAGATACGCAGTATTTT. The encoded protein is CASSRTDHTDTQYF.